Presented here are 19 T cell receptor beta chains from one specimen sequenced in a study of shared clonotypes between healthy human individuals. Naivety among CD8 cells was defined by CD45RO negativity and positive CCR7 selection, thereby excluding terminally differentiated effector memory CD45RA+ cells. The method was immunoSEQ multiplex PCR; TCRdb's version includes in-frame clones alone and lacks a portion of them. Of some 2 million clones in the sample, about 94% were seen once. Sequencing input: naive CD8+ T cells sorted from blood. Source of these receptors: a man aged 18 to 29 in good health.

Details on this clone: Other DNA sequences within the sample encode an identical CDR3. The V call is TRBV9, the J call TRBJ2-5, with 7 bases identical to TRBD1. Germline V gene sequence: CDR1 SGDLS, CDR2 YYNGEE. The V and J ends lost 6 bases and 1 base, in that order; junction bases with no gene match: 6. The CDR3 contains 14 residues. CDR3 amino acids: CASNPGQIQETQYF. Here the CDR3 DNA reads TGTGCCAGCAACCCGGGACAGATCCAAGAGACCCAGTACTTC.

The rearrangement uses TRBV7-9 and TRBJ2-3, with no clear D. Trimming removed 2 bases from V and 5 bases from J, with 14 bases in between. The germline CDR1 and CDR2 sequences are SEHNR and FQNEAQ (reference sequence). This CDR3 is 15 amino acids long. CDR3: CASSLSRIWLDTQYF. CDR3 coding DNA: TGTGCCAGCAGCTTATCAAGGATTTGGTTAGATACGCAGTATTTT.

This chain joins TRBV2 and TRBJ1-1, with D maybe TRBD1 (5 bases). Trimming stripped 8 bases from V and 5 bases from J, with 15 bases between. The CDR3 is made up of 13 amino acids. Germline values: CDR1 SNHLY, CDR2 FYNNEI. CDR3 coding DNA: TGTGCCAGCGAGAGGCAGGGAGGTACTGAAGCTTTCTTT. Translated: CASERQGGTEAFF.

Comment on this clone: This CDR3 is also generated by other DNA sequences in the sample. The chain recombines TRBV7-9 with TRBJ2-5, with TRBD2 matching over 7 bases. This CDR3 has 13 residues. Germline V CDR1 and CDR2: SEHNR, FQNEAQ (reference sequence). The ends lost 5 bases at V and 2 bases at J; junction bases unmatched: 2. The CDR3 coding sequence is TGTGCCAGCAGCCCGGGACTACAAGAGACCCAGTACTTC. It yields the protein CASSPGLQETQYF.

The genes are TRBV9 and TRBJ2-7; 11 bases are a match to TRBD2. This CDR3 is built from 15 residues. The junction had 8 bases not matched to a gene; V was cut back by 4 bases and J by 5 bases. The germline V gene encodes CDR1 SGDLS and CDR2 YYNGEE. The CDR3 sequence is CASSSFGTSGDEQYF. CDR3 coding DNA: TGTGCCAGCAGCTCCTTTGGGACTAGCGGTGACGAGCAGTACTTC.

The rearrangement uses TRBV5-4 and TRBJ1-2, with 7 bases that match TRBD1. Germline V lookup: CDR1 SGHNT, CDR2 YYREEE (reference sequence). The CDR3 contains 14 residues. Unmatched junction bases numbered 7, after V lost 2 bases and J lost 6 bases. CDR3 sequence: CASSFKTGEDGYTF. The CDR3 DNA reads as TGTGCCAGCAGCTTCAAAACAGGGGAGGATGGCTACACCTTC.

The CDR3 DNA follows: TGTGCCAGCAGCCCGGACTGGACCTACGAGCAGTACTTC. As protein: CASSPDWTYEQYF. The J gene is TRBJ2-7, the V gene TRBV5-5; D perhaps matches TRBD2 (5 bases). Trimming stripped 4 bases from V and 2 bases from J, with 10 bases between. Germline CDR1 SGHKS, CDR2 YYEKEE (reference sequence). The CDR3 length is 13 residues.

Notes on this clone: Other nucleotide sequences from this sample produce the same CDR3. The chain carries TRBV7-9 and TRBJ1-1; D uncertain. V was trimmed by 4 bases and J by 5 bases, leaving 5 bases between them. Per germline, CDR1 SEHNR and CDR2 FQNEAQ (reference sequence). The CDR3 consists of 11 residues. The CDR3 DNA is TGTGCCAGCAGCTCGGGAACTGAAGCTTTCTTT. As protein: CASSSGTEAFF.

This chain links TRBV28 with TRBJ2-5, with D possibly TRBD1 on 5 matching bases. The CDR3 length is 14 residues. In germline, CDR1 is MDHEN, CDR2 SYDVKM. Trimming took off 3 bases at V and 4 bases at J, with 12 bases between the two ends. The CDR3 reads CASSFSLGRETQYF. CDR3 coding DNA: TGTGCCAGCAGTTTCAGTTTGGGGCGAGAGACCCAGTACTTC.

The chain uses TRBV29-1 and TRBJ2-2; tentatively, D is TRBD1 (6 bases). Trimming cost V 5 bases and J 1 base, with 14 bases left between them. This CDR3 comprises 15 residues. The germline V gene encodes CDR1 SQVTM and CDR2 ANQGSEA. The CDR3 nucleotides read TGCAGCGTTACGATAGGACAGAGGAACACCGGGGAGCTGTTTTTT. It is translated as CSVTIGQRNTGELFF.

The chain combines TRBV7-9 with TRBJ2-1, with unresolved D. Trimming removed 5 bases from V and 3 bases from J, with 14 bases in between. Germline V gene data show CDR1 as SEHNR and CDR2 as FQNEAQ (reference sequence). CDR3 length: 15 residues. This CDR3 reads CASSPPPRIYNEQFF. CDR3 DNA: TGTGCCAGCAGCCCCCCTCCGCGCATCTACAATGAGCAGTTCTTC.

This clone was detected once. The chain recombines TRBV2 with TRBJ2-7; 10 bases match TRBD2. V gave up 1 base and J gave up 0 bases; unmatched junction bases: 6. The CDR3 covers 17 residues. CDR1 is SNHLY, CDR2 FYNNEI, per germline. The DNA of the CDR3 is TGTGCCAGCAGTGAAGGGACTAGCGGACTTAACTCCTACGAGCAGTACTTC. Its protein is CASSEGTSGLNSYEQYF. Full variable domain (rest looked up from reference TRBV2 and TRBJ2-7): EPEVTQTPSHQVTQMGQEVILRCVPISNHLYFYWYRQILGQKVEFLVSFYNNEISEKSEIFDDQFSVERPDGSNFTLKIRSTKLEDSAMYFCASSEGTSGLNSYEQYFGPGTRLTVT.

CDR3 loop: CASSDQGPYTGELFF. CDR3 in DNA: TGTGCCAGCAGTGATCAAGGACCGTACACCGGGGAGCTGTTTTTT. The chain employs TRBV25-1 and TRBJ2-2, with D hard to call. Germline values: CDR1 MGHDK, CDR2 SYGVNS. The CDR3 is 15 residues long. The V and J ends lost 3 bases and 3 bases respectively, with 11 bases between them.

This CDR3 reads CASGSQGAPVEQYF. The CDR3 nucleotides read TGTGCCAGCGGATCTCAGGGGGCGCCGGTCGAGCAGTACTTC. V gene TRBV13 combines with J gene TRBJ2-7; 8 bases align to TRBD1. Germline CDR1 PRHDT, CDR2 FYEKMQ (reference sequence). The CDR3 length is 14 residues. The V segment lost 8 bases and the J segment 6 bases; nucleotides outside the gene matches: 12.

The chain is built from TRBV6-1 and TRBJ1-4; no definite D call. The CDR3 length is 15 residues. The germline gives CDR1 MNHNS, CDR2 SASEGT. V was shortened by 0 bases and J by 1 base, with 6 bases between the two germline ends. The CDR3 region is CASSEARVTNEKLFF. The CDR3 DNA reads TGTGCCAGCAGTGAAGCGCGGGTAACTAATGAAAAACTGTTTTTT.

CDR3 residues: CASSDQDPSTDTQYF. CDR3 bases: TGCGCCAGCAGTGACCAGGACCCTAGCACAGATACGCAGTATTTT. V is TRBV10-1 and J is TRBJ2-3; D gene ambiguous. This CDR3 is built from 15 residues. From germline, CDR1 is WNHNN and CDR2 SYGVQD (reference sequence). Trimming took 3 bases from V and 0 from J, leaving 10 bases between them.

This rearrangement joins TRBV4-1 to TRBJ2-2; possible D gene TRBD1, 5 bases. The CDR3 consists of 14 residues. V was pared by 1 base and J by 6 bases, with 9 bases between. The V gene's germline CDR1 is MGHRA and CDR2 YSYEKL. This CDR3 reads CASSQGQNPGELFF. CDR3 DNA sequence: TGCGCCAGCAGCCAAGGACAGAATCCCGGGGAGCTGTTTTTT.

J is TRBJ1-1 and V is TRBV29-1, with TRBD1 as a possible D gene (6 bases). CDR3 length: 14 residues. Germline V gives CDR1 SQVTM, CDR2 ANQGSEA. V dropped 3 bases and J dropped 1 base, with 12 bases sitting between them. The CDR3 spells CSVEGPDRNTEAFF. CDR3 coding DNA: TGCAGCGTTGAGGGGCCGGACAGGAACACTGAAGCTTTCTTT.

The rearrangement uses TRBV29-1 and TRBJ2-3; D ambiguous. The V gene lost 7 bases and the J gene lost 4 bases, with 12 bases spanning the gap. Per germline, CDR1 SQVTM and CDR2 ANQGSEA. CDR3 length equals 12 residues. CDR3 nucleotide sequence: TGCAGCGCCGAAGAACCCCCAGATACGCAGTATTTT. Protein sequence: CSAEEPPDTQYF.